The source of this TCR beta chain is a study of regulatory T cells in long-lasting Graves disease (dated by TCRdb to the early 2020s). With regard to the full study: Persistent Graves' disease was defined as persistently positive TSH receptor autoantibodies together with antithyroid drug treatment for over 5 years. The study was registered as a clinical trial and conducted in China. TCR sequencing covered roughly 13 persistent and 20 newly diagnosed Graves' disease patients, 33 samples in total. Antithyroid drugs had been taken for approximately 10 years on average by persistent Graves' disease patients in the clinical cohort. Patients with persistent Graves' disease were compared with patients with newly diagnosed Graves' disease using TCR sequencing and RNA sequencing of peripheral blood.

Points on this clonotype: Its specific antigen is unknown. A read error may account for a junction end that differs from germline.

The CDR3, cysteine through phenylalanine, is 15 amino acids long. Kept here is only the CDR3 DNA, which spans 45 bases and is read in frame from base 1. The research as a whole found: Persistent patients shared more public clonotypes among themselves (around 3,000) than newly diagnosed patients did (about 1,000). Only the TCR beta chain was sequenced and analyzed. Persistent Graves' disease patients showed lower TCR Shannon entropy and fewer highly expanded clones than newly diagnosed patients, suggesting clonal expansion. Persistent disease showed preferential use of TRBV28, TRBJ1-2 and TRBJ2-5, whereas newly diagnosed disease favored TRBV20-1 and TRBJ2-1. The study examined only peripheral blood because the primary lesion, thyroid tissue, could not be accessed. The small sample size was acknowledged by the authors as a limitation that may reduce accuracy.

Library method: multiplex PCR. Sequenced on an Illumina HiSeq 4000. iRepertoire HTBI primers and Arm-PCR amplification of CDR3 regions were used to construct TCR beta libraries. Before sequencing, the PCR products went through gel purification. The study's own analysis went as follows. A total of 60 to 80 TRBV and under 15 TRBJ segments were identified across samples and were used for gene usage analysis of CDR3 amino acid clonotypes. COPE and FqMerger were used to merge filtered high-quality paired reads into contigs. BLAST was used to align contigs to IMGT TRBV, TRBD and TRBJ reference genes, and CDR3 was defined according to IMGT. Clonotypes above 0.1% frequency were classified as highly expanded clones. Repertoire diversity was measured by Shannon entropy, and V-J evenness by the Gini coefficient. A clonotype was considered public if more than one individual shared it. Using fastp trimming at Q25 and MiXCR clonotype assembly, TCRdb reanalyzed the public sequencing data and kept in-frame beta chains. All rows with the same CDR3 protein become a single entry with the most common DNA and genes. These V and J calls rely on TCRdb rather than the paper's analysis. The sample records 650,000 to 850,000 distinct CDR3 sequences, approximately 31% of which are singletons. The ten largest make up roughly 46% of the sample.

The intended sense of this specimen's time point label: persistent/refractory GD, antithyroid drugs over 5 years with positive TRAb. For both TCR sequencing and RNA sequencing, RNA was extracted from PBMCs in TRIzol. Graves' disease was diagnosed according to American Thyroid Association guidelines. Recruitment of patients was carried out at an endocrinology department in Xi'an, China. Each patient gave about 9.1 milliliters of peripheral blood, collected in an EDTA anticoagulant tube. Ficoll Paque Plus density gradient separation was used to isolate PBMCs, and no further T cell sorting was done. RNA quality was checked with an Agilent 2100 Bioanalyzer and agarose gel, and concentration with a NanoDrop 2000.

The rearranged chain carries TRBV12-3 or TRBV12-4 and TRBJ1-2, and TRBD1 matches 7 of the central bases. The source was peripheral blood mononuclear cells (PBMCs), collected when the disease was refractory, from a patient treated with antithyroid drugs. The TCR comes from a female donor with Graves disease. The encoded CDR3 is CAGSLAPPGGYGYTF. The nucleotide sequence reads TGTGCCGGCAGTTTGGCCCCCCCAGGGGGCTATGGCTACACCTTC.